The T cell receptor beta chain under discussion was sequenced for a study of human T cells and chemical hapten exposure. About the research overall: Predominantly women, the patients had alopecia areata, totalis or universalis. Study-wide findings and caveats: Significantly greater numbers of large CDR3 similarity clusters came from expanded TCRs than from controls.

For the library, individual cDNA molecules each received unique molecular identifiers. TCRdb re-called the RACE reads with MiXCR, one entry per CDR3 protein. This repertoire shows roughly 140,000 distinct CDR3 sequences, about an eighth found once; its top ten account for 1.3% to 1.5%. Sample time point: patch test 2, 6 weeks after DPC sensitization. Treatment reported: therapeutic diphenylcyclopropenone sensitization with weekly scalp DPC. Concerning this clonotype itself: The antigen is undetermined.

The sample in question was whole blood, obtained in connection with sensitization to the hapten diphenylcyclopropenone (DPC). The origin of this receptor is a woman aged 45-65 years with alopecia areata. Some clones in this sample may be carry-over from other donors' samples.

DNA of the CDR3: TGTGCCAGCAGTTACGCCACAGGGGCCGTTAATGAAAAACTGTTTTTT. As protein: CASSYATGAVNEKLFF. The chain is built from TRBV6-5 and TRBJ1-4; 7 bases fit TRBD1. The germline gives CDR1 MNHEY, CDR2 SVGAGI. The CDR3 contains 16 residues. With V trimmed by 2 bases and J by 4 bases, 7 bases remained unmatched.